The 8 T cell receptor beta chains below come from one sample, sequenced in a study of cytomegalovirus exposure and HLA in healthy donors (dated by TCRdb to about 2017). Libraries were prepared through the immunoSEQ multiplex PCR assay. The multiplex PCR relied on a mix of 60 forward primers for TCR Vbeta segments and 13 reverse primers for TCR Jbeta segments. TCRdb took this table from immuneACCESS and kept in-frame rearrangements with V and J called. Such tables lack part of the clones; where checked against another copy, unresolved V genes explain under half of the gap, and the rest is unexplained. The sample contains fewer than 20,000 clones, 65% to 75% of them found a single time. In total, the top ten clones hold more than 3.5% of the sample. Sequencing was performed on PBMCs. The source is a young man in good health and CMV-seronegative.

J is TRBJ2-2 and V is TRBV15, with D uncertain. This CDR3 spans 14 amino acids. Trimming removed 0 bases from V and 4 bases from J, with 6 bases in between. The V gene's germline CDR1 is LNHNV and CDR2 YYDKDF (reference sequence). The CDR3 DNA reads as TGTGCCACCAGCAGAGATCCCCTCACCGGGGAGCTGTTTTTT. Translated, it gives CATSRDPLTGELFF.

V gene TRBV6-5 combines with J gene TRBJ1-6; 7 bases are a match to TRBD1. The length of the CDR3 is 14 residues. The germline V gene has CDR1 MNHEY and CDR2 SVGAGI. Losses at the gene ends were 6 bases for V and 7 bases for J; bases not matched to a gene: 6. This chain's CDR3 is CASRDTGENSPLHF. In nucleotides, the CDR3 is TGTGCCAGCAGAGACACAGGGGAGAATTCACCCCTCCACTTT.

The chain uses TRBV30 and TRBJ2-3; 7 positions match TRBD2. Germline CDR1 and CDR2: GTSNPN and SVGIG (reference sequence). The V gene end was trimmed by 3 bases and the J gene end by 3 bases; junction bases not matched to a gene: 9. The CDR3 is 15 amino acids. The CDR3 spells CAWSRTSGVTDTQYF. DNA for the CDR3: TGTGCCTGGAGCCGGACTAGTGGGGTAACAGATACGCAGTATTTT.

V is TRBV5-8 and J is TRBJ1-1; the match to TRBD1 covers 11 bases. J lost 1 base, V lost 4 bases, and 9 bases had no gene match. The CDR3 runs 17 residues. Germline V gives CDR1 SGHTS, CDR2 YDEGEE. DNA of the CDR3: TGTGCCAGCAGCCTGGACAGGGGGCCGTGGGAGAACACTGAAGCTTTCTTT. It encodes CASSLDRGPWENTEAFF.

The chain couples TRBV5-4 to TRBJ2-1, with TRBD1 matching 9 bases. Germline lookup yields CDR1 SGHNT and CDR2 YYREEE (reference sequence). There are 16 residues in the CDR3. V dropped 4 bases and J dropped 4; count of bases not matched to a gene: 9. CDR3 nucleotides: TGTGCCAGCAGCAAAGTAATGACAGGGGGGTACAATGAGCAGTTCTTC. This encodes CASSKVMTGGYNEQFF. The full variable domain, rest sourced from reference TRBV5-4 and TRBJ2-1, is ETGVTQSPTHLIKTRGQQVTLRCSSQSGHNTVSWYQQALGQGPQFIFQYYREEENGRGNFPPRFSGLQFPNYSSELNVNALELDDSALYLCASSKVMTGGYNEQFFGPGTRLTVL.

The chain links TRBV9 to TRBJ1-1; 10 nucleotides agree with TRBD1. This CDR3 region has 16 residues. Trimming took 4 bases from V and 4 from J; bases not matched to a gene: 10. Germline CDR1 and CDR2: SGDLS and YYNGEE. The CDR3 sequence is CASSFTGTGAFTEAFF. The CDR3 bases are TGTGCCAGCAGCTTCACCGGGACAGGGGCCTTCACTGAAGCTTTCTTT.

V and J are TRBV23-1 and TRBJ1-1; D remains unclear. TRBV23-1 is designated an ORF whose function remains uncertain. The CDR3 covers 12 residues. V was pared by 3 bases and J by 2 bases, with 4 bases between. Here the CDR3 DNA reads TGCGCCAGCAGTCAGGGCAACACTGAAGCTTTCTTT. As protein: CASSQGNTEAFF.

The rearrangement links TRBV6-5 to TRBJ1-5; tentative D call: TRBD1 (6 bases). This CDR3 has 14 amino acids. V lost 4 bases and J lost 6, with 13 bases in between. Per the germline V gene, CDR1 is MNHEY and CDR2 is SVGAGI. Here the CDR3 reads CASSFAGAGQPQHF. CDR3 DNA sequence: TGTGCCAGCAGTTTCGCGGGGGCGGGTCAGCCCCAGCATTTT.